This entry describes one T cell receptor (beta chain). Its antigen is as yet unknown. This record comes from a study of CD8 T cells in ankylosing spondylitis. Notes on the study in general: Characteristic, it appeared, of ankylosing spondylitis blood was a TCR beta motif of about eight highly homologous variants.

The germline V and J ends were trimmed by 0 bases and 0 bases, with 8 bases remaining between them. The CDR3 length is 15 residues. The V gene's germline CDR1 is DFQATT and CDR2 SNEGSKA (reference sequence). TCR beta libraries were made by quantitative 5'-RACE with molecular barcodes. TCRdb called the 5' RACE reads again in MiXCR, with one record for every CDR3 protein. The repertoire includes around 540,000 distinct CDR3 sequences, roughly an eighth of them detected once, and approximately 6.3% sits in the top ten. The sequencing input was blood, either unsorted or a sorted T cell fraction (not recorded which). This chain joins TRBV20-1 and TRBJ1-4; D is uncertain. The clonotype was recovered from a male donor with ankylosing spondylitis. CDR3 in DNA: TGCAGTGCTAGAGAATGGGGATCAACTAATGAAAAACTGTTTTTT. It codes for CSAREWGSTNEKLFF.